Presented here are 10 T cell receptor beta chains from one specimen sequenced in a study of cytomegalovirus exposure and HLA in healthy donors. This PCR relied on a set of 60 Vbeta primers and 13 Jbeta primers. Sequencing used immunoSEQ multiplex PCR; TCRdb keeps in-frame clones, though not all of them. The table shows over 80,000 clones, with approximately 80% occurring only once. Sequencing used PBMCs. The source of these receptors is a man in his sixties in good health and CMV-seropositive.

The V and J genes are TRBV2 and TRBJ2-3, with 9 bases aligning to TRBD2. Germline CDR1 and CDR2: SNHLY and FYNNEI. The CDR3 covers 13 residues. Trimming took 9 bases from V and 0 from J; bases not matched to a gene: 1. The CDR3 DNA is TGTGCCAGGGGACTAGCTAGCACAGATACGCAGTATTTT. This codes for CARGLASTDTQYF. Full variable domain (rest looked up from reference TRBV2 and TRBJ2-3): EPEVTQTPSHQVTQMGQEVILRCVPISNHLYFYWYRQILGQKVEFLVSFYNNEISEKSEIFDDQFSVERPDGSNFTLKIRSTKLEDSAMYFCARGLASTDTQYFGPGTRLTVL.

V and J are TRBV7-8 and TRBJ2-1, with 7 bases fitting TRBD1. Trimming removed 5 bases from V and 5 bases from J; junction bases left unmatched: 3. The germline V gene has CDR1 SGHVS and CDR2 FQNEAQ. The CDR3 is made up of 13 amino acids. The CDR3 protein is CASSPDRNNEQFF. CDR3 coding DNA: TGTGCCAGCAGCCCGGACAGGAACAATGAGCAGTTCTTC.

In this sample, this clone turned up many times. The CDR3 loop is CASSAGAYNSPLHF. The CDR3 DNA reads TGTGCCAGCAGTGCAGGGGCTTATAATTCACCCCTCCACTTT. This rearrangement joins TRBV6-1 to TRBJ1-6; TRBD1 is a possible D gene (6 bases). Trimming removed 4 bases at V and 4 bases at J, with 8 bases between. Germline V gene data show CDR1 as MNHNS and CDR2 as SASEGT. The CDR3 is made up of 14 amino acids.

The sample holds a few counts of this clone. The CDR3 region has the DNA TGTGCTAGTGGTCTAGACAGGGGGCCCCGACCTGGCTCCTACGAGCAGTACTTC. It is translated as CASGLDRGPRPGSYEQYF. The V gene is TRBV12-5, the J gene TRBJ2-7; 10 bases line up with TRBD1. The CDR3 sequence is 18 residues long. After removal of 5 bases from V and 0 bases from J, the junction contained 13 bases not matched to a gene. Germline V gene sequence: CDR1 LGHNT, CDR2 FRNRAP.

The rearrangement links TRBV27 to TRBJ2-2; possibly TRBD2 for D (6 bases). The CDR3 is 17 residues long. The germline V and J ends were trimmed by 5 bases and 6 bases, with 22 bases remaining between them. CDR1 MNHEY and CDR2 SMNVEV come from the germline V gene (reference sequence). CDR3 residues: CASSPGGRGRVAGELFF. CDR3 sequence (DNA): TGTGCCAGCAGTCCCGGCGGGCGGGGCCGAGTGGCCGGGGAGCTGTTTTTT.

This sequence joins TRBV6-5 and TRBJ2-3, with D possibly being TRBD1 (5 bases). V dropped 6 bases and J dropped 0 bases, with 7 bases sitting between them. The CDR3 runs 13 residues. The germline CDR1 and CDR2 sequences are MNHEY and SVGAGI. The CDR3 protein is CASRQGSTDTQYF. The DNA of the CDR3 is TGTGCCAGCAGGCAGGGAAGCACAGATACGCAGTATTTT.

The chain joins TRBV5-4 to TRBJ2-1; 14 nucleotides agree with TRBD2. Germline V gene lookup returns CDR1 SGHNT and CDR2 YYREEE (reference sequence). The CDR3 runs to 16 residues. V lost 3 bases, J lost 5 bases, and 4 bases stayed unmatched. CDR3 protein: CASSSRLAGGNNEQFF. CDR3 coding DNA: TGTGCCAGCAGCTCGCGACTAGCGGGGGGGAACAATGAGCAGTTCTTC.

The genes are TRBV4-3 and TRBJ2-3, with D perhaps matching TRBD2 (7 bases). CDR1 is LGHNA and CDR2 is YSLEER in the germline V gene. V was pared by 0 bases and J by 2 bases, with 15 bases between. The CDR3 extends over 17 amino acids. CDR3 DNA sequence: TGCGCCAGCAGCCAAGATTGGCGGGGGCTTTTCACAGATACGCAGTATTTT. This encodes CASSQDWRGLFTDTQYF.

The chain recombines TRBV9 with TRBJ2-1; 9 nucleotides match TRBD2. The CDR3 has 14 amino acids. The J segment lost 4 bases and the V segment lost 4 bases, leaving 3 bases of the junction unmatched. The germline V gene encodes CDR1 SGDLS and CDR2 YYNGEE. The CDR3 DNA is TGTGCCAGCAGCTTCGGACTAGCGTACAATGAGCAGTTCTTC. It yields the protein CASSFGLAYNEQFF.

The genes are TRBV5-1 and TRBJ2-5, with 14 bases matching TRBD2. The DNA end lines up better with TRBJ2-7; the J call may be wrong. This CDR3 spans 18 amino acids. Germline V gene sequence: CDR1 SGHRS, CDR2 YFSETQ. This CDR3 is CASSLGTSGGSSSYEQYF. CDR3 coding DNA: TGCGCCAGCAGCTTGGGGACTAGCGGGGGGTCCAGCTCCTACGAGCAGTACTTC.